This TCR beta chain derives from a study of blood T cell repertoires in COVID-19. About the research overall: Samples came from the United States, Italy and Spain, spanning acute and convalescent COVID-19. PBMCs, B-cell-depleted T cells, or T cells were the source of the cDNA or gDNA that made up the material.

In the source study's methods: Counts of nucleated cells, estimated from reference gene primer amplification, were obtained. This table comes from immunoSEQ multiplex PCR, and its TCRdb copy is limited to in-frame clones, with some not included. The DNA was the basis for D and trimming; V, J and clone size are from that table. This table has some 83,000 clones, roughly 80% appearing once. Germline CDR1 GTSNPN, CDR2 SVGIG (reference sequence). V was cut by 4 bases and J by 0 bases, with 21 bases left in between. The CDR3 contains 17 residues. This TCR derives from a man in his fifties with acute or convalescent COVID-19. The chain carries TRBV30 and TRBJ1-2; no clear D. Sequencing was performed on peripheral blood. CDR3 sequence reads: CAWMQEFREPTNYGYTF. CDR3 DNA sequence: TGTGCCTGGATGCAAGAATTCCGGGAGCCTACTAACTATGGCTACACCTTC. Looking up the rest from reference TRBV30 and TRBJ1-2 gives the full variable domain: SQTIHQWPATLVQPVGSPLSLECTVEGTSNPNLYWYRQAAGRGLQLLFYSVGIGQISSEVPQNLSASRPQDRQFILSSKKLLLSDSGFYLCAWMQEFREPTNYGYTFGSGTRLTVV.